One sample yielded the 23 T cell receptor beta chains listed below, sequenced in a study of T-cell memory formation after mild COVID-19. A single record per CDR3 protein comes from TCRdb applying MiXCR to the 5' RACE reads. Among under 450,000 distinct CDR3 sequences listed, 13% to 15% were seen once. The specimen was PBMCs or a T cell subset sorted from them (not recorded which). These receptors were taken from a young man who had mild COVID-19 (a few samples of this study predate the infection). Cell type and time point are not known.

This clonotype was observed a few times. The chain carries TRBV2 and TRBJ2-1, with 7 bases identical to TRBD1. The CDR3 sequence is 14 residues long. V gave up 8 bases and J gave up 5 bases; unmatched junction bases: 9. CDR1 SNHLY and CDR2 FYNNEI come from the germline V gene. The CDR3 protein is CASGTQGDDNEQFF. The CDR3 DNA sequence: TGTGCCAGCGGGACCCAGGGGGACGACAATGAGCAGTTCTTC.

This clonotype was seen more than once but under ten times. The CDR3 nucleotides read TGTGCCAGCAGTAACGAAGGGAGACTGTATGGCTACACCTTC. Translated, it gives CASSNEGRLYGYTF. The V and J genes are TRBV6-5 and TRBJ1-2, with D uncertain. This CDR3 is 14 amino acids long. The ends were cut back, 5 bases at V and 5 bases at J, with 15 bases in the middle. Germline V gene data show CDR1 as MNHEY and CDR2 as SVGAGI.

In this sample, this clonotype turned up once. Being one base from a much bigger clone, this may be a read error. The rearrangement links TRBV6-5 to TRBJ1-2, with TRBD1 as a possible D gene (5 bases). Trimming removed 8 bases at V and 8 bases at J, with 18 bases between. Germline V lookup: CDR1 MNHEY, CDR2 SVGAGI. This CDR3 is built from 13 residues. The CDR3: CASAGLNYWGYTF. The CDR3 DNA reads as TGTGCCAGCGCGGGGCTTAACTATTGGGGCTACACCTTC.

The chain employs TRBV24-1 and TRBJ1-5, with 9 bases fitting TRBD1. CDR1 KGHDR and CDR2 SFDVKD come from the germline V gene. This CDR3 is built from 13 residues. After removal of 0 bases from V and 13 bases from J, the junction contained 3 bases not matched to a gene. In DNA form, the CDR3 reads TGTGCCACCAGTGATTTGACAGGGGGCGAACAGCATTTT. Translation: CATSDLTGGEQHF.

This clonotype occurred a few times. The V gene is TRBV4-1, the J gene TRBJ2-3; 11 bases line up with TRBD2. The CDR3 totals 16 residues. The germline gives CDR1 MGHRA, CDR2 YSYEKL. The V gene end was trimmed by 2 bases and the J gene end by 4 bases; junction bases not matched to a gene: 5. The chain's CDR3 is CASSQSLAGGPDTQYF. The CDR3 DNA is TGCGCCAGCAGCCAAAGCTTAGCGGGGGGGCCAGATACGCAGTATTTT.

This chain uses TRBV7-3 with TRBJ2-3; 9 nucleotides align to TRBD2. From germline, CDR1 is SGHTA and CDR2 FQGTGA. This CDR3 has 17 residues. After removal of 5 bases from V and 2 bases from J, the junction contained 11 bases not matched to a gene. The CDR3 coding sequence is TGTGCCAGCAGCCCTAGCCCCGAGCGGGGGGCCACAGATACGCAGTATTTT. Encoded protein: CASSPSPERGATDTQYF.

This rearrangement joins TRBV6-5 to TRBJ2-3; D is perhaps TRBD1 (5 bases). Germline V gene lookup returns CDR1 MNHEY and CDR2 SVGAGI. Between the trimmed V and J ends, which lost 2 bases and 5 bases, there was a span of 8 bases. The CDR3 sequence is 13 residues long. This CDR3 is CASSYARGDTQYF. Here the CDR3 DNA reads TGTGCCAGCAGTTACGCTAGGGGAGATACGCAGTATTTT.

This clonotype came up a few times. J is TRBJ1-4 and V is TRBV11-2; 8 nucleotides line up with TRBD1. CDR1 is SGHAT and CDR2 is FQNNGV in the germline V gene. V lost 7 bases and J lost 10; bases outside the gene matches: 14. The CDR3 is 15 residues long. CDR3 sequence reads: CASTIGTGALGKLFF. For the CDR3, the DNA is TGTGCCAGCACCATCGGGACAGGAGCTTTAGGAAAACTGTTTTTT.

The chain has TRBV4-1 and TRBJ2-7; D gene unclear. The CDR3 loop spans 13 amino acids. Trimming left V 4 bases short and J 3 bases short, with 10 bases between. Germline values: CDR1 MGHRA, CDR2 YSYEKL. The CDR3 region has the DNA TGCGCCAGCAGCCGGCACAGCAACTACGAGCAGTACTTC. It encodes CASSRHSNYEQYF.

This clonotype came up a few times. The chain's CDR3 is CASRSDRGHNEQFF. CDR3 bases: TGCGCCAGCAGGTCGGACAGGGGACACAATGAGCAGTTCTTC. This sequence joins TRBV5-1 and TRBJ2-1; 9 bases are shared with TRBD1. The CDR3 has 14 residues. CDR1 and CDR2 from the germline V gene are SGHRS and YFSETQ. Trimming removed 5 bases from V and 5 bases from J; junction bases left unmatched: 5.

This clonotype was detected a few times. CDR3 nucleotides: TGTGCCAGCAGCTCCATTCGGTCTGACAAGAACACTGAAGCTTTCTTT. Its translation: CASSSIRSDKNTEAFF. This rearrangement joins TRBV7-9 to TRBJ1-1; no definite D call. Germline V gives CDR1 SEHNR, CDR2 FQNEAQ (reference sequence). This CDR3 has 16 residues. Deletions cut 4 bases from V and 1 base from J, with 16 bases between.

CDR3 DNA sequence: TGCGCCAGCAGCTTGGCCGGGGGACTAACGGAAGCTTTCTTT. Translated, it gives CASSLAGGLTEAFF. The rearrangement links TRBV5-1 to TRBJ1-1, with D possibly being TRBD1 (5 bases). Between the trimmed V and J ends, which lost 0 bases and 8 bases, there was a span of 14 bases. CDR1 is SGHRS and CDR2 is YFSETQ in the germline V gene. The CDR3 sequence is 14 residues long.

This clonotype was seen many times. The rearrangement joins TRBV10-3 to TRBJ2-3; 12 nucleotides match TRBD2. V gave up 3 bases and J gave up 2 bases; unmatched junction bases: 6. Germline lookup yields CDR1 ENHRY and CDR2 SYGVKD. The CDR3 extends over 17 amino acids. CDR3 residues: CAISETRTSGNTDTQYF. CDR3 nucleotides: TGTGCCATCAGTGAAACTCGGACTAGCGGGAACACAGATACGCAGTATTTT.

This clonotype was picked up many times. This sequence joins TRBV5-6 and TRBJ2-5, with 9 bases identical to TRBD1. CDR1 SGHDT and CDR2 YYEEEE come from the germline V gene. V shed 5 bases and J 5 bases; nucleotides not matched to a gene: 13. This CDR3 is built from 16 residues. The CDR3 DNA follows: TGTGCCAGCAGGCGGCGACTACAGGGGGCGGGTGAGACCCAGTACTTC. It translates to CASRRRLQGAGETQYF.

This sequence joins TRBV9 and TRBJ2-1; D gene unclear. V lost 7 bases, J lost 8 bases, and 19 bases lay in between. CDR1 and CDR2 from the germline V gene are SGDLS and YYNGEE. This CDR3 spans 14 amino acids. CDR3 in amino acids: CASCRTSSLDEQFF. The CDR3, as DNA: TGTGCCAGCTGTCGGACCAGTAGCCTCGATGAGCAGTTCTTC.

In its sample, this clonotype was seen once. Germline and junction disagree at one end, which may indicate a read error. This chain connects TRBV24-1 to TRBJ1-5; D is unresolved. Germline V gene sequence: CDR1 KGHDR, CDR2 SFDVKD. The CDR3 has 14 residues. The DNA of the CDR3 is TGTGCCACCAGTGGTTTGGGGTCGGGACAGCCCCAGCATTTT. Protein: CATSGLGSGQPQHF.

This clonotype turned up a few times. The J gene is TRBJ2-4, the V gene TRBV6-5; 7 nucleotides agree with TRBD2. The CDR3 totals 13 residues. The J segment lost 8 bases and the V segment lost 2 bases, leaving 3 bases of the junction unmatched. In germline, CDR1 is MNHEY, CDR2 SVGAGI. CDR3 DNA sequence: TGTGCCAGCAGTTACCGGGGAGGGGACATTCAGTACTTC. Translation: CASSYRGGDIQYF.

The V gene is TRBV18, the J gene TRBJ2-7, with 7 positions matching TRBD1. The germline gives CDR1 KGHSH, CDR2 LQKENI. The CDR3 loop spans 16 amino acids. With V trimmed by 3 bases and J by 0 bases, 8 bases remained unmatched. This chain's CDR3 is CASSPLGTVSSYEQYV. The CDR3 DNA reads as TGTGCCAGCTCACCGCTGGGGACAGTCAGCTCCTACGAGCAGTACGTC.

This clonotype has more than one count but fewer than ten. This chain uses TRBV7-2 with TRBJ2-1; no firm D call. Germline values: CDR1 SGHTA, CDR2 FQGNSA. The ends were cut back, 2 bases at V and 5 bases at J, with 10 bases in the middle. CDR3 length: 14 amino acids. DNA of the CDR3: TGTGCCAGCAGCTTAATAGGGTCCGACAATGAGCAGTTCTTC. It specifies CASSLIGSDNEQFF.

A few counts support this clonotype. The chain couples TRBV7-2 to TRBJ2-1, with D possibly TRBD1 on 5 matching bases. This CDR3 is 15 amino acids long. V was clipped by 4 bases and J by 3 bases, with 13 bases between them. Germline V CDR1 and CDR2: SGHTA, FQGNSA. DNA of the CDR3: TGTGCCAGCAGCTCGAGACAGAAGGTCTACAATGAGCAGTTCTTC. Translated: CASSSRQKVYNEQFF.

As for this clonotype: A clone one base away is much larger, so this may be a read error. This sequence joins TRBV5-1 and TRBJ2-3; the D gene is possibly TRBD2 (5 bases). The CDR3 spans 15 residues. CDR1 is SGHRS, CDR2 YFSETQ, per germline. In DNA, the CDR3 is TGCGCCAGCAGCTGGCAGGTCCCTAGCACAGATACGAAGTATTTT. This codes for CASSWQVPSTDTKYF.

This clonotype appeared many times. The junction departs from the called germline gene at one end, perhaps through a read error. V gene TRBV30 combines with J gene TRBJ1-1; maybe TRBD1 (5 bases). Germline lookup yields CDR1 GTSNPN and CDR2 SVGIG (reference sequence). The CDR3 spans 13 residues. CDR3 residues: CALGRGFGTEAFF. The DNA of the CDR3 is TGCGCTCTGGGGCGTGGTTTTGGGACTGAAGCTTTCTTT.

The chain uses TRBV6-2 or TRBV6-3 and TRBJ2-7; D is ambiguous. The V gene lost 3 bases and the J gene lost 2 bases, with 14 bases spanning the gap. Germline V CDR1 and CDR2: MNHEY, SVGEGT. The CDR3 is 15 residues long. In DNA, the CDR3 is TGTGCCAGCAGTTATCCTACGGAGAATACCTACGAGCAGTACTTC. Encoded protein: CASSYPTENTYEQYF.